A single sample is the source of the 32 T cell receptor beta chains below, sequenced in a study of control samples from healthy donors and cancer patients. Clones were sequenced by immunoSEQ multiplex PCR, and TCRdb holds only the in-frame ones, with some missing. The data hold some 150,000 clones, with about 91% observed a single time. Sequencing was done on a sample of blood. The receptors here all came from a man under 40 in good health.

CDR3 nucleotides: TGTGCCAGCAGCCCAGGGGCCTTAAACTATGGCTACACCTTC. Translating it yields CASSPGALNYGYTF. This rearrangement joins TRBV7-9 to TRBJ1-2; a weak D match, TRBD1 (6 bases). This CDR3 is 14 amino acids long. Germline-derived CDR1 and CDR2 are SEHNR and FQNEAQ (reference sequence). Trimming took 5 bases from V and 2 from J, leaving 12 bases between them. The full variable domain, with the rest looked up from reference TRBV7-9 and TRBJ1-2, is DTGVSQNPRHKITKRGQNVTFRCDPISEHNRLYWYRQTLGQGPEFLTYFQNEAQLEKSRLLSDRFSAERPKGSFSTLEIQRTEQGDSAMYLCASSPGALNYGYTFGSGTRLTVV.

V and J are TRBV19 and TRBJ2-1; TRBD2 agrees at 7 bases. Losses at the gene ends were 3 bases for V and 7 bases for J; bases not matched to a gene: 6. The CDR3 has 14 residues. Germline loops: CDR1 LNHDA, CDR2 SQIVND (reference sequence). The CDR3, as DNA: TGTGCCAGTAGTATGGGCGGGGGTACGAATGAGCAGTTCTTC. Its protein is CASSMGGGTNEQFF.

The V and J genes are TRBV28 and TRBJ2-3; D unclear. CDR3 size: 13 residues. From germline, CDR1 is MDHEN and CDR2 SYDVKM. Trimming removed 8 bases at V and 2 bases at J, with 11 bases between. CDR3 amino acids: CASEFSYTDTQYF. In nucleotides, the CDR3 is TGTGCCAGCGAATTTTCGTACACAGATACGCAGTATTTT.

This clone was recorded only once. The chain is built from TRBV3-1 (or the pseudogene TRBV3-2) and TRBJ2-7, with D perhaps TRBD1 or TRBD2 (5 bases each). The CDR3 length is 16 residues. The V gene lost 4 bases and the J gene lost 0 bases, with 16 bases spanning the gap. Germline V gene sequence: CDR1 LGHDT, CDR2 YNNKEL (reference sequence). The CDR3 DNA reads as TGTGCCAGCAGCCCGCTACCGATCGGGACCTCCTACGAGCAGTACTTC. It codes for CASSPLPIGTSYEQYF.

The V and J genes are TRBV19 and TRBJ1-6, with unresolved D. The CDR3 is 16 amino acids. The germline V and J ends were trimmed by 0 bases and 6 bases, with 12 bases remaining between them. The germline V gene encodes CDR1 LNHDA and CDR2 SQIVND (reference sequence). CDR3 sequence (DNA): TGTGCCAGTAGTATAGATCTCAGAGGGTCTAATTCACCCCTCCACTTT. Translation: CASSIDLRGSNSPLHF.

The chain couples TRBV27 to TRBJ2-7; TRBD2 matches at 7 bases. J gave up 2 bases and V 5 bases, and 9 bases lay outside the gene matches. CDR3 length equals 15 residues. Germline lookup yields CDR1 MNHEY and CDR2 SMNVEV (reference sequence). CDR3 DNA sequence: TGTGCCAGCAGTCCAGAAGCGGGGTCTACCTACGAGCAGTACTTC. It codes for CASSPEAGSTYEQYF.

This chain connects TRBV6-4 to TRBJ2-3; possibly TRBD2 for D (6 bases). CDR1 is MRHNA and CDR2 is SNTAGT in the germline V gene. The CDR3 loop spans 15 amino acids. Trimming cost V 0 bases and J 1 base, with 8 bases left between them. DNA of the CDR3: TGTGCCAGCAGTGACTCGGCTAGCGGCACAGATACGCAGTATTTT. Translation: CASSDSASGTDTQYF.

V gene TRBV11-1 combines with J gene TRBJ2-1; 14 nucleotides agree with TRBD2. Losses at the gene ends were 5 bases for V and 6 bases for J; bases not matched to a gene: 3. Germline V lookup: CDR1 SGHAT, CDR2 FQDESV (reference sequence). The CDR3 has 15 residues. CDR3 protein: CASSPGLAGGNEQFF. The CDR3 bases are TGTGCCAGCAGCCCCGGACTAGCGGGGGGCAATGAGCAGTTCTTC.

V gene TRBV28 combines with J gene TRBJ1-2, with TRBD1 as a possible D gene (6 bases). The ends were cut back, 6 bases at V and 2 bases at J, with 16 bases in the middle. Looked up from germline, CDR1 is MDHEN and CDR2 is SYDVKM. The CDR3 spans 15 residues. The CDR3 loop is CASSRSQGLNYGYTF. The DNA for the CDR3 is TGTGCCAGCAGCCGATCGCAGGGGTTAAACTATGGCTACACCTTC.

The chain carries TRBV11-2 and TRBJ1-4; TRBD1 is a possible D gene (6 bases). The CDR3 extends over 15 amino acids. V was pared by 3 bases and J by 8 bases, with 16 bases between. Germline CDR1 is SGHAT and CDR2 is FQNNGV. CDR3 residues: CASSLGHLMGEKLFF. In nucleotides, the CDR3 is TGTGCCAGCAGCTTGGGACATCTTATGGGGGAAAAACTGTTTTTT. The full variable domain, in which reference TRBV11-2 and TRBJ1-4 provide the parts outside the CDR3, is EAGVAQSPRYKIIEKRQSVAFWCNPISGHATLYWYQQILGQGPKLLIQFQNNGVVDDSQLPKDRFSAERLKGVDSTLKIQPAKLEDSAVYLCASSLGHLMGEKLFFGSGTQLSVL.

The J gene is TRBJ1-1, the V gene TRBV4-1; D is unclear. CDR3 size: 14 residues. From germline, CDR1 is MGHRA and CDR2 YSYEKL. V gave up 2 bases and J gave up 2 bases, with 9 bases separating them. This chain's CDR3 is CASSQLDGNTEAFF. CDR3 sequence (DNA): TGCGCCAGCAGCCAACTCGACGGAAACACTGAAGCTTTCTTT.

This clone occurred a few times. The DNA of the CDR3 is TGTGCCAGCAGCCCCCAGGATCTGGCCGGGGAGCTGTTTTTT. Encoded protein: CASSPQDLAGELFF. The chain joins TRBV9 to TRBJ2-2; D unresolved. This CDR3 region has 14 residues. The V gene lost 4 bases and the J gene lost 6 bases, with 13 bases spanning the gap. Germline V gene data show CDR1 as SGDLS and CDR2 as YYNGEE.

The rearrangement links TRBV6-2 or TRBV6-3 to TRBJ2-3, with D perhaps TRBD2 (5 bases). This CDR3 is built from 13 residues. Trimming shortened V by 5 bases and J by 7 bases, and 13 bases separated the two germline ends. The germline V gene encodes CDR1 MNHEY and CDR2 SVGEGT. The DNA of the CDR3 is TGTGCCAGCAGTCCCCCGGACTGGAATACGCAGTATTTT. It translates to CASSPPDWNTQYF.

The chain has TRBV2 and TRBJ2-3; D is possibly TRBD2 (6 bases). Per germline, CDR1 SNHLY and CDR2 FYNNEI. CDR3 size: 14 residues. Trimming removed 3 bases at V and 6 bases at J, with 13 bases between. The CDR3 region is CASSEGLGLDTQYF. For the CDR3, the DNA is TGTGCCAGCAGTGAGGGACTCGGATTGGATACGCAGTATTTT.

The chain has TRBV28 and TRBJ1-5; D not resolved. The CDR3 has 12 amino acids. CDR1 is MDHEN and CDR2 is SYDVKM in the germline V gene. Trimming removed 9 bases from V and 4 bases from J, with 10 bases in between. CDR3 residues: CASSIQNQPQHF. The CDR3 DNA reads as TGTGCCAGTAGCATTCAAAATCAGCCCCAGCATTTT.

The chain couples TRBV27 to TRBJ2-1, with TRBD2 matching 10 bases. This CDR3 has 16 residues. The germline CDR1 and CDR2 sequences are MNHEY and SMNVEV (reference sequence). Germline trimming cut 3 bases from V and 2 bases from J; bases unmatched to any gene: 4. CDR3 region: CASSFSGGSTYNEQFF. The CDR3 DNA follows: TGTGCCAGCAGTTTTAGCGGGGGGTCGACCTACAATGAGCAGTTCTTC.

This clone turned up a few times. This chain's CDR3 is CASSLGTGIEQFF. Here the CDR3 DNA reads TGTGCCAGCAGCTTAGGGACGGGCATTGAGCAGTTCTTC. The genes are TRBV7-8 and TRBJ2-1; D remains unclear. V gave up 1 base and J gave up 9 bases, with 10 bases separating them. The CDR3 is 13 residues long. Germline CDR1 SGHVS, CDR2 FQNEAQ.

The chain is built from TRBV5-1 and TRBJ2-1, with D perhaps matching TRBD1 (7 bases). Trimming shortened V by 4 bases and J by 9 bases, and 14 bases separated the two germline ends. This CDR3 spans 13 amino acids. Germline loops: CDR1 SGHRS, CDR2 YFSETQ. CDR3 in amino acids: CASSQRQGGEQFF. As DNA, the CDR3 is TGCGCCAGCAGCCAACGTCAGGGGGGTGAGCAGTTCTTC.

The rearrangement joins TRBV4-1 to TRBJ1-2, with D possibly matching TRBD1 (5 bases). Germline V gene sequence: CDR1 MGHRA, CDR2 YSYEKL. V was pared by 1 base and J by 3 bases, with 12 bases between. The CDR3 extends over 15 amino acids. In DNA form, the CDR3 reads TGCGCCAGCAGCCAAGTTGAACAGGCTCACTATGGCTACACCTTC. Its protein is CASSQVEQAHYGYTF.

The chain recombines TRBV19 with TRBJ2-2; 10 bases align to TRBD1. J lost 5 bases, V lost 7 bases, and 10 bases had no gene match. Germline V CDR1 and CDR2: LNHDA, SQIVND (reference sequence). This CDR3 is built from 16 residues. CDR3 residues: CASTHPRQGATGELFF. CDR3 nucleotide sequence: TGTGCCAGTACCCACCCAAGACAGGGGGCGACCGGGGAGCTGTTTTTT.

The J gene is TRBJ1-2, the V gene TRBV10-1; D gene unclear. The CDR3 extends over 14 amino acids. Germline V gene lookup returns CDR1 WNHNN and CDR2 SYGVQD (reference sequence). V was trimmed by 3 bases and J by 8 bases, leaving 16 bases between them. For the CDR3, the DNA is TGCGCCAGCAGTGATCCCCCACAGAAAGTCGGCTACACCTTC. It specifies CASSDPPQKVGYTF.

This clone was counted a single time. V usage is TRBV7-9 and J usage is TRBJ2-7; 9 nucleotides match TRBD1. The CDR3 is 15 amino acids. Losses at the gene ends were 4 bases for V and 0 bases for J; bases not matched to a gene: 4. Germline lookup yields CDR1 SEHNR and CDR2 FQNEAQ (reference sequence). In DNA, the CDR3 is TGTGCCAGCAGCTCGGGGACAGGGTCCTCCTACGAGCAGTACTTC. As protein: CASSSGTGSSYEQYF.

V and J are TRBV7-2 and TRBJ2-3; D may correspond to TRBD1 or TRBD2 (5 bases each). V lost 4 bases, J lost 8 bases, and 16 bases lay in between. The germline gives CDR1 SGHTA, CDR2 FQGNSA. The CDR3 has 14 amino acids. CDR3 coding DNA: TGTGCCAGCAGCTCCACACGGGGCGGTAGTACGCAGTATTTT. This codes for CASSSTRGGSTQYF.

This rearrangement joins TRBV5-1 to TRBJ1-6, with D possibly matching TRBD1 (5 bases). The V gene lost 1 base and the J gene lost 1 base, with 12 bases spanning the gap. Germline CDR1 and CDR2: SGHRS and YFSETQ. CDR3 length equals 17 residues. CDR3 residues: CASSLFGGGSYNSPLHF. The CDR3, as DNA: TGCGCCAGCAGCTTGTTCGGGGGTGGGTCCTATAATTCACCCCTCCACTTT.

The chain carries TRBV6-1 and TRBJ2-3, with D perhaps matching TRBD1 (5 bases). In germline, CDR1 is MNHNS, CDR2 SASEGT. There are 14 residues in the CDR3. Trimming removed 4 bases at V and 4 bases at J, with 12 bases between. This CDR3 reads CASSGAGPPDTQYF. CDR3 bases: TGTGCCAGCAGTGGGGCAGGGCCCCCAGATACGCAGTATTTT.

The chain carries TRBV6-5 and TRBJ2-7; the match to TRBD1 covers 9 bases. This CDR3 has 15 amino acids. Trimming cost V 6 bases and J 3 bases; bases outside gene matches: 9. The V gene's germline CDR1 is MNHEY and CDR2 SVGAGI. Here the CDR3 reads CASRGQGATYYEQYF. The CDR3 nucleotides read TGTGCCAGCAGGGGACAGGGTGCCACCTACTACGAGCAGTACTTC.

The chain is built from TRBV3-1 (or the pseudogene TRBV3-2) and TRBJ2-3; D is uncertain. The V gene's germline CDR1 is LGHDT and CDR2 YNNKEL (reference sequence). The CDR3 is 15 amino acids. Trimming removed 2 bases at V and 2 bases at J, with 11 bases between. CDR3 amino acids: CASSQQTGLTDTQYF. The CDR3, as DNA: TGTGCCAGCAGCCAACAGACCGGGCTCACAGATACGCAGTATTTT.

The V gene is TRBV7-9, the J gene TRBJ1-1, with unresolved D. There are 13 residues in the CDR3. Germline CDR1 and CDR2: SEHNR and FQNEAQ (reference sequence). V was cut by 4 bases and J by 4 bases, with 10 bases left in between. CDR3 in amino acids: CASSSGPSTEAFF. CDR3 DNA: TGTGCCAGCAGCTCCGGACCTAGCACTGAAGCTTTCTTT.

Of note for this clone: Other DNA sequences in the sample encode the same CDR3. The rearrangement links TRBV5-1 to TRBJ2-7, with 12 bases aligning to TRBD2. This CDR3 contains 16 residues. Germline V gene data show CDR1 as SGHRS and CDR2 as YFSETQ. V dropped 0 bases and J dropped 4; count of bases not matched to a gene: 5. For the CDR3, the DNA is TGCGCCAGCAGCTTGGGGGCTAGCGGGGGGGGATACGAGCAGTACTTC. This codes for CASSLGASGGGYEQYF.

The CDR3 loop is CASTVGGNNSPLHF. CDR3 in DNA: TGTGCCAGCACTGTCGGAGGGAATAATTCACCCCTCCACTTT. The chain couples TRBV21-1 to TRBJ1-6. TRBV21-1 is a documented pseudogene. The CDR3 has 14 amino acids.

The genes are TRBV9 and TRBJ2-3; possible D gene TRBD1, 5 bases. Germline lookup yields CDR1 SGDLS and CDR2 YYNGEE. V was clipped by 2 bases and J by 3 bases, with 13 bases between them. CDR3 length: 15 residues. CDR3 sequence reads: CASSVQGDRTDTQYF. CDR3 DNA sequence: TGTGCCAGCAGCGTCCAAGGGGATCGGACAGATACGCAGTATTTT. The full variable domain, its missing parts supplied by reference TRBV9 and TRBJ2-3, is DSGVTQTPKHLITATGQRVTLRCSPRSGDLSVYWYQQSLDQGLQFLIQYYNGEERAKGNILERFSAQQFPDLHSELNLSSLELGDSALYFCASSVQGDRTDTQYFGPGTRLTVL.

The chain links TRBV24-1 to TRBJ2-3, with 9 positions matching TRBD2. The CDR3 runs 14 residues. The junction had 4 bases not matched to a gene; V was cut back by 9 bases and J by 1 base. Germline V gene data show CDR1 as KGHDR and CDR2 as SFDVKD. CDR3 bases: TGTGCCACCGAGGTAGCGGGGGGCACAGATACGCAGTATTTT. This codes for CATEVAGGTDTQYF.